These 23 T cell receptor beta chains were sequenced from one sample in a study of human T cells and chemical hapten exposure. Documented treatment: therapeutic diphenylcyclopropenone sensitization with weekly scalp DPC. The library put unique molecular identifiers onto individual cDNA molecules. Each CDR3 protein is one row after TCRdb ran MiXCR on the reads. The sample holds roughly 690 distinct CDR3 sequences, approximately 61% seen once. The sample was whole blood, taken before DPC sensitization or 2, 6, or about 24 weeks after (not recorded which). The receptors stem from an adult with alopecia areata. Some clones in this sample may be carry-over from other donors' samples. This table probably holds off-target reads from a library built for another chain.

CDR3 protein: CASSRDGPTDTQYF. DNA of the CDR3: TGTGCCAGCAGCCGGGACGGACCCACAGATACGCAGTATTTT. The V gene is TRBV7-2, the J gene TRBJ2-3; D may correspond to TRBD1 or TRBD2 (5 bases each). The CDR3 has 14 amino acids. Germline V gives CDR1 SGHTA, CDR2 FQGNSA. Trimming took off 5 bases at V and 2 bases at J, with 11 bases between the two ends. Complete variable domain (other parts from reference TRBV7-2 and TRBJ2-3): GAGVSQSPSNKVTEKGKDVELRCDPISGHTALYWYRQSLGQGLEFLIYFQGNSAPDKSGLPSDRFSAERTGGSVSTLTIQRTQQEDSAVYLCASSRDGPTDTQYFGPGTRLTVL.

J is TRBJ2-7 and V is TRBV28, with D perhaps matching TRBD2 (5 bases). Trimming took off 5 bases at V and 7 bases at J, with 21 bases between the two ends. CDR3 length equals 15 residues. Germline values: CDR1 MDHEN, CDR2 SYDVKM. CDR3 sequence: CASSPRTGRIFEQYF. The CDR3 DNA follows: TGTGCCAGCAGTCCCCGGACTGGCAGGATATTTGAGCAGTACTTC.

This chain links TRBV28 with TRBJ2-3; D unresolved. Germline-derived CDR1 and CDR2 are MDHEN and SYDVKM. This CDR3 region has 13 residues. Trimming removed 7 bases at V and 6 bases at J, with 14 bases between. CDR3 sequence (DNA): TGTGCCAGCACCGGCCGCCCGAAGGATACGCAGTATTTT. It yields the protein CASTGRPKDTQYF.

This chain's CDR3 is CASSSERPSYNEQFF. The CDR3 DNA is TGTGCCAGCAGCTCGGAGAGACCCTCCTACAATGAGCAGTTCTTC. This chain joins TRBV11-2 and TRBJ2-1; no reliable D call. The germline V and J ends were trimmed by 4 bases and 0 bases, with 10 bases remaining between them. There are 15 residues in the CDR3. Per the germline V gene, CDR1 is SGHAT and CDR2 is FQNNGV.

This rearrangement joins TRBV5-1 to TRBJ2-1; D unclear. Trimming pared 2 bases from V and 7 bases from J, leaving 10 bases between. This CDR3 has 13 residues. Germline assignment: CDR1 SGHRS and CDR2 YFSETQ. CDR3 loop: CASSFTPENEQFF. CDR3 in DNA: TGCGCCAGCAGCTTCACCCCGGAAAATGAGCAGTTCTTC.

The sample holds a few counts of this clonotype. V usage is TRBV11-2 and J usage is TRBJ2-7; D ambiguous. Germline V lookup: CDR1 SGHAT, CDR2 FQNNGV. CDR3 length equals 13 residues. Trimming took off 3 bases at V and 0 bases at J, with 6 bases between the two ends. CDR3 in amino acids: CASSFGSSYEQYF. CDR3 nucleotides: TGTGCCAGCAGCTTCGGAAGCTCCTACGAGCAGTACTTC.

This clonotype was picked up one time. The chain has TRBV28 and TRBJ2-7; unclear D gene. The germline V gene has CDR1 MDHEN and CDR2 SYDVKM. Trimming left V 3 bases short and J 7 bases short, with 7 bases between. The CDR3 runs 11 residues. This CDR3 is CASSFSSEQYF. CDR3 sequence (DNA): TGTGCCAGCAGTTTCTCCTCTGAGCAGTACTTC.

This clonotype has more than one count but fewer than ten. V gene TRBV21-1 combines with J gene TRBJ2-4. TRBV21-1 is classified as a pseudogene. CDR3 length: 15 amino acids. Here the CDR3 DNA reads TGTGCCAGCAGCAAAGTTCAGTTGGGAAGAGGCATTCAGTACTTC. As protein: CASSKVQLGRGIQYF.

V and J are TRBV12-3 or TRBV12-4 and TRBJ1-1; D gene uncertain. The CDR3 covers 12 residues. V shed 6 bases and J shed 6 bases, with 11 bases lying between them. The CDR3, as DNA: TGTGCCAGCAGCTCCCCCGCGGCTGAAGCTTTCTTT. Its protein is CASSSPAAEAFF.

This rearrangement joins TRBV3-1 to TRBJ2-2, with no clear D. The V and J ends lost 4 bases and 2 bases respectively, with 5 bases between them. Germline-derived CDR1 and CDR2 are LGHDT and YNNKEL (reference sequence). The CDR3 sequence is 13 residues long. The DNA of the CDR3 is TGTGCCAGCAGCCGTATAAACACCGGGGAGCTGTTTTTT. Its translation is CASSRINTGELFF.

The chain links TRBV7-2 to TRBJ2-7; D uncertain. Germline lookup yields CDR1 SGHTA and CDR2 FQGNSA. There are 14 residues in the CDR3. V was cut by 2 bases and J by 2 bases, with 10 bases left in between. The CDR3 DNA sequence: TGTGCCAGCAGCTTACGTCTCGAAGCCTACGAGCAGTACTTC. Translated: CASSLRLEAYEQYF.

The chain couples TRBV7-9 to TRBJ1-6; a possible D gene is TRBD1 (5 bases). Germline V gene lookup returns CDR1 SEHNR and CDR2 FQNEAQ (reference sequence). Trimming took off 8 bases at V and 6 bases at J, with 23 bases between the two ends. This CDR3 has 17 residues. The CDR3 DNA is TGTGCCAGCCGTCACGAAGCCCACGGGGCTACTAATTCACCCCTCCACTTT. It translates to CASRHEAHGATNSPLHF.

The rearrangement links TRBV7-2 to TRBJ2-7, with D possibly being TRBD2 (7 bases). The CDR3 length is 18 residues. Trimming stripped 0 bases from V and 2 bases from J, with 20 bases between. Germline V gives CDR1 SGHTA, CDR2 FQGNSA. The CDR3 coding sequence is TGTGCCAGCAGCTTAGCTACGGTAGGCAGGGGAGGGACCTACGAGCAGTACTTC. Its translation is CASSLATVGRGGTYEQYF.

The CDR3 nucleotides read TGCGCCAGCAGCTTGTCCGGGACAGGGCGATACGAGCAGTACTTC. Translating gives CASSLSGTGRYEQYF. The chain links TRBV5-1 to TRBJ2-7; 9 nucleotides align to TRBD1. The CDR3 length is 15 residues. CDR1 SGHRS and CDR2 YFSETQ come from the germline V gene. V trimming: 1 base; J trimming: 4 bases; junction bases outside the gene matches: 6.

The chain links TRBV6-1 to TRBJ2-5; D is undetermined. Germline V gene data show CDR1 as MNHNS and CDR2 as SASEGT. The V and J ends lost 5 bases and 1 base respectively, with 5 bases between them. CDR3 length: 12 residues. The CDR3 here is CASSLGQETQYF. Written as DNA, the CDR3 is TGTGCCAGCAGTTTGGGCCAAGAGACCCAGTACTTC.

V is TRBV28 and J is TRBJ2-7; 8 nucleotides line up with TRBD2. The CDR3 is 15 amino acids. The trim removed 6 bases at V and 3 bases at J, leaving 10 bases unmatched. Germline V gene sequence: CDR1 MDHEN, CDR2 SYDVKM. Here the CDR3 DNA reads TGTGCCAGCAGGGGCGTCGGGACTAGTGTCTACGAGCAGTACTTC. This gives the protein CASRGVGTSVYEQYF.

The CDR3 sequence is CASSQALAKLGTDTQYF. The CDR3 bases are TGTGCCAGCAGCCAGGCCCTAGCGAAATTAGGCACAGATACGCAGTATTTT. The V call is TRBV4-2, the J call TRBJ2-3, with D perhaps matching TRBD2 (6 bases). V lost 3 bases and J 1 base, leaving 17 bases between the germline ends. This CDR3 contains 17 residues. CDR1 and CDR2 from the germline V gene are LGHNA and YNFKEQ.

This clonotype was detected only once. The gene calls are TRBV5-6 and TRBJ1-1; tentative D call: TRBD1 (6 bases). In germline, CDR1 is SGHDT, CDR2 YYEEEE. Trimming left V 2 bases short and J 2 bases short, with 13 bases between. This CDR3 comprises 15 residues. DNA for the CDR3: TGTGCCAGCAGCTTTGGGGGCAGGTTCAACACTGAAGCTTTCTTT. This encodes CASSFGGRFNTEAFF.

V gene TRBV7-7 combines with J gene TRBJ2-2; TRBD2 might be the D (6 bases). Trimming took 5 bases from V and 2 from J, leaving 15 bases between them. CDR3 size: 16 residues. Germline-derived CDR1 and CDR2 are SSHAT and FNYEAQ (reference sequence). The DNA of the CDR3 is TGTGCCAGCAGCCGTCTAGCGAATCGTAACACCGGGGAGCTGTTTTTT. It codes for CASSRLANRNTGELFF.

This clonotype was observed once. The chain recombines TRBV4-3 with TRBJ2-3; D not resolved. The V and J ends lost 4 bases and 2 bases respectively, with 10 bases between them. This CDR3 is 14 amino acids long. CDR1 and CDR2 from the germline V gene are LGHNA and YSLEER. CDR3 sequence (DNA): TGCGCCAGCAGCCGACGGACGTCCACAGATACGCAGTATTTT. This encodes CASSRRTSTDTQYF.

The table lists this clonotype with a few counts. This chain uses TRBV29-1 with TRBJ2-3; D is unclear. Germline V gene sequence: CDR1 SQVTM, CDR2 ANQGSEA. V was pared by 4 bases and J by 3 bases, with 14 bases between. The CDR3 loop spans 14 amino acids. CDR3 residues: CSVGRTVLTDTQYF. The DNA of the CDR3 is TGCAGCGTTGGGAGAACAGTCCTGACAGATACGCAGTATTTT.

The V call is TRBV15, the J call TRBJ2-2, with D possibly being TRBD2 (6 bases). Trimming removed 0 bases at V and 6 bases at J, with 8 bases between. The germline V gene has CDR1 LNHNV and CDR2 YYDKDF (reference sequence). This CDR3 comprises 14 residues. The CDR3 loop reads CATSRDGGAGELFF. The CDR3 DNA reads TGTGCCACCAGCAGAGACGGGGGAGCCGGGGAGCTGTTTTTT. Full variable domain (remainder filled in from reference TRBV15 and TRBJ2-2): DAMVIQNPRYQVTQFGKPVTLSCSQTLNHNVMYWYQQKSSQAPKLLFHYYDKDFNNEADTPDNFQSRRPNTSFCFLDIRSPGLGDTAMYLCATSRDGGAGELFFGEGSRLTVL.

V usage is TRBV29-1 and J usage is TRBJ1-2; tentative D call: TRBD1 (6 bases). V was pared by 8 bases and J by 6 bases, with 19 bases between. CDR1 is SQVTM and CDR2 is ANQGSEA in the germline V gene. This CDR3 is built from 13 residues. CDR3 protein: CSSLLGGSDGYTF. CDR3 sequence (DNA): TGCAGCTCTTTACTCGGGGGCTCCGATGGCTACACCTTC.